This is a list of T cell receptor beta chains from one sample in a study of radiation and T cells in renal cell carcinoma. Profiling relied on immunoSEQ multiplex PCR, and the TCRdb table lists in-frame clones only, not all of them. The repertoire includes 20,000 to 30,000 clones, over 75% of them detected once, and 25% to 40% sits in the top ten. Sequences were derived from blood, sampled from a patient whose treatment included radiotherapy and nephrectomy. These receptors came from a man aged 55 to 69 with renal cell carcinoma. Both conserved end residues are part of each CDR3. Fields, in order: D gene, clone size, J gene, V gene, CDR3 DNA, CDR3 protein. A D gene is named only where the DNA matches it firmly. Rows may omit the clone size; those that give it use once, few, many or a size class.

NA	NA	TRBJ2-5	TRBV6-5	TGTGCCAGCAGTTACGGGAGCCCAGAGACCCAGTACTTC	CASSYGSPETQYF
TRBD1	few	TRBJ2-7	TRBV25-1	TGTGCCAGCAGTGGCTCAAACAGGGGAAGGTACGAGCAGTACTTC	CASSGSNRGRYEQYF
NA	medium-sized	TRBJ1-1	TRBV18	TGTGCCAGCTCACCACAAACAGGCAACACTGAAGCTTTCTTT	CASSPQTGNTEAFF
TRBD1	once	TRBJ2-7	TRBV6-5	TGTGCCAGCAGTTACTCTATCGGGGGACAGGCCTACGAGCAGTACTTC	CASSYSIGGQAYEQYF
NA	NA	TRBJ1-1	TRBV19	TGTGCCAGTAGTATGCACGAGATGAACACTGAAGCTTTCTTT	CASSMHEMNTEAFF
TRBD1	NA	TRBJ2-7	TRBV18	TGTGCCAGCTCACAGACAGGGGACGAGCAGTACTTC	CASSQTGDEQYF
NA	NA	TRBJ2-3	TRBV9	TGTGCCAGTCGAGACAGTAGCACAGATACGCAGTATTTT	CASRDSSTDTQYF
NA	NA	TRBJ2-7	TRBV11-2	TGTGCCAGCAGCTTAGGTTGGGGCGGCCTGTACGAGCAGTACTTC	CASSLGWGGLYEQYF
TRBD2	NA	TRBJ2-5	TRBV14	TGTGCCAGCAGCCAAGAGGGACTAGTAGTAGAGACCCAGTACTTC	CASSQEGLVVETQYF
TRBD1	NA	TRBJ2-6	TRBV9	TGTGCCAGCAGCATCGGGACAGGAGGCTCTGGGGCCAACGTCCTGACTTTC	CASSIGTGGSGANVLTF
NA	NA	TRBJ1-4	TRBV7-9	TGTGCCAGCAGCTTAGAAAGTTTGGAAAAACTGTTTTTT	CASSLESLEKLFF